This TCR beta chain was found in a study of T-cell memory formation after mild COVID-19 (dated by TCRdb to about 2021). General notes on the study: Most TCR sequence clusters were specific to one of the two donors. T-cell clones expanding and contracting after mild COVID-19 in a couple of donors were tracked by longitudinal TCRalpha and TCRbeta repertoire sequencing. Two young, previously healthy adult volunteers, one female and one male, were included in the cohort.

The CDR3 sequence holds 14 residues, the cysteine and phenylalanine included. The read is trimmed to its CDR3 DNA, 42 bases read in frame from base 1. V is shortened by 3 bases, J by 1 base, and the region joining them spans 7 bases. In the germline V gene (reference sequence), CDR1 corresponds to SEHNR and CDR2 to FQNEAQ. Worth noting for this clonotype: Its antigen remains undetermined. No qualities accompany the bases; no much larger clone lies one base away.

Ficoll-Paque density gradient centrifugation was used to isolate PBMCs. Sequencing took place on an Illumina NovaSeq 6000. TCRalpha and TCRbeta cDNA libraries were constructed by 5'RACE with constant-segment primers, with sample barcodes and unique molecular identifiers being introduced. RNA was extracted from every sample with Trizol reagent. Libraries were amplified in two PCR steps, with a second sample barcode and Illumina TruSeq adapters added in the second step. The libraries were sequenced on an Illumina NovaSeq using 2 x 150 bp paired-end reads. On the study's bioinformatics: Reads were demultiplexed and collapsed into UMI-guided consensus sequences with migec v1.2.7. Using mixcr v2.1.11, UMI consensuses were aligned to TRA and TRB V and J templates and then assembled into clonotypes. A clonotype was counted as expanded or contracted only when both edgeR and NoisET called the clonotype significant, with the noise models trained on biological replicates. edgeR calls used a false discovery rate-adjusted p below 0.01 and a log2 fold-change threshold of 1. As an exploratory analysis of dynamics, PCA with hierarchical clustering was applied to max-normalized trajectories of the 1000 most abundant clonotypes. Separately sequenced CD4+ and CD8+ repertoires were used to assign a CD4 or CD8 phenotype to each responding clone. Starting from the raw public reads, TCRdb applied fastp trimming at Q25, assembled clones with MiXCR and retained in-frame beta chains. CDR3 protein duplicates are merged, each entry listing the most common genes and DNA. These V and J calls originate from TCRdb's pipeline instead of the authors' own analysis. The sample yields hundreds of thousands of distinct CDR3 sequences; roughly 20% were counted once. In total, the top ten clones hold 7.5% to 9.5% of the sample.

Results and caveats for the whole study, not just this receptor: The detection of some responding clones in pre-infection memory suggests that pre-existing cross-reactive memory T cells joined the SARS-CoV-2 response. Contracting CD4+ clones were located mainly in the CM and EM memory subsets, whereas CD8+ clones were found to be enriched in EMRA. Only a couple of mild cases were covered by the study, and larger cohorts that include severe cases with pre-infection samples were considered necessary. Balanced CD4/CD8 phenotypes were observed for clones contracting from day 15 to 85, whereas a bias towards CD4+ was observed for a second wave of clones expanding from day 15 to 37. SARS-CoV-2 specificity was not confirmed for the second-wave clones peaking on day 37.

The sequence was obtained from an adult woman who had mild COVID-19 (a few samples of this study predate the infection). The sample titles of this study are shuffled in the database, so cell type and time point are left out; the donor was told from shared clones. The sample consisted of PBMCs or a T cell subset sorted from them (not recorded which). The rearranged segments are TRBV7-9 and TRBJ1-3, with the D gene not confidently named. CDR3 region: CASSLPSSGNTIYF. The DNA reads TGTGCCAGCAGCTTGCCCTCGTCTGGAAACACCATATATTTT. The full variable domain, with segments outside the CDR3 supplied by the reference TRBV7-9 and TRBJ1-3 proteins, appears as DTGVSQNPRHKITKRGQNVTFRCDPISEHNRLYWYRQTLGQGPEFLTYFQNEAQLEKSRLLSDRFSAERPKGSFSTLEIQRTEQGDSAMYLCASSLPSSGNTIYFGEGSWLTVV.